This T cell receptor beta chain was sequenced in a study of T cells after yellow fever vaccination. Study outcomes and limitations: Most clones from primary vaccination resurfaced after the booster (roughly 96% CD4, 88% CD8). Peaking on day 5 versus 15, the secondary response was faster but weaker.

The CDR3 is 15 residues long. Unmatched junction bases numbered 3, after V lost 4 bases and J lost 1 base. CDR1 is SGHRS and CDR2 is YFSETQ in the germline V gene. This clonotype was observed at least ten times. Its antigen is unidentified. A universal primer site and UMIs were added as TCR cDNA was made by 5'RACE template switching. TCRdb used MiXCR to reprocess the 5' RACE reads, holding one entry per CDR3 protein. The sample gives tens of thousands of distinct CDR3 sequences, 7.4% of which show up once; 28% is in the top ten. The rearrangement links TRBV5-1 to TRBJ2-7; 12 nucleotides match TRBD2. The receptor comes from a man between 18 and 29 years old who received the YFV17D yellow fever vaccine. This specimen was CD8+ T cells sorted from PBMCs, taken around 16 days after the first yellow fever vaccination. The DNA of the CDR3 is TGCGCCAGCAGCCTCGGGACTAGCGGGTCCTACGAGCAGTACTTC. As protein: CASSLGTSGSYEQYF. The full variable domain, with the rest looked up from reference TRBV5-1 and TRBJ2-7, is KAGVTQTPRYLIKTRGQQVTLSCSPISGHRSVSWYQQTPGQGLQFLFEYFSETQRNKGNFPGRFSGRQFSNSRSEMNVSTLELGDSALYLCASSLGTSGSYEQYFGPGTRLTVT.